This TCR beta chain is drawn from a study of regulatory T cells in long-lasting Graves disease. TCR beta libraries were built with iRepertoire HTBI primers and Arm-PCR of CDR3 regions. One entry per CDR3 protein, called by TCRdb with MiXCR from the multiplex PCR reads. The profile covers about 290,000 distinct CDR3 sequences, with 22% appearing a single time and roughly 56% taken by the ten largest. Specified time point: persistent/refractory GD, antithyroid drugs over 5 years with positive TRAb. RNA isolated from PBMCs was used to make the TCR library. J was trimmed by 4 bases and V by 5 bases; bases with no gene match: 12. Germline V gives CDR1 SGHTA, CDR2 FQGNSA. CDR3 length: 17 amino acids. Whole-study results and caveats: Persistent disease samples used TRBV28, TRBJ1-2 and TRBJ2-5 preferentially.

There are many counts of this clonotype. The antigen remains undetermined. The sequence came from a female donor with Graves disease. The chain employs TRBV7-2 and TRBJ2-5; TRBD2 matches 11 bases. The material sequenced was peripheral blood mononuclear cells (PBMCs), taken when the disease was refractory, from a patient treated with antithyroid drugs. The CDR3 DNA is TGTGCCAGCAGCCCCACCCGACTAGCGGGATCGCCAGAGACCCAGTACTTC. This translates into CASSPTRLAGSPETQYF.